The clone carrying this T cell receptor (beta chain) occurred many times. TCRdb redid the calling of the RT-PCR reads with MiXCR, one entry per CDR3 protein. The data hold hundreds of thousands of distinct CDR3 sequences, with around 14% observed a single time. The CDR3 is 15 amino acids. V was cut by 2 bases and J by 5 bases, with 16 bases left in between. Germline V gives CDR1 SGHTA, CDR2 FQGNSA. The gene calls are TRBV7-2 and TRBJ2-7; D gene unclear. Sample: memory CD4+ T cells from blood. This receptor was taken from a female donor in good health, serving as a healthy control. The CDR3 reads CASSLTDGPYHEQYF. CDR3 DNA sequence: TGTGCCAGCAGCTTAACGGACGGACCCTACCACGAGCAGTACTTC.